This T cell receptor (beta chain) was profiled in a study of blood T cell repertoires in COVID-19. For the study at large: The samples span acute and convalescent COVID-19 from the United States, Italy and Spain. PBMCs, B-cell-depleted T cells, or T cells were the source of the cDNA or gDNA that made up the material.

Authors' analysis steps: Reference gene primer amplification in the assay estimated nucleated cell counts. Some clones are missing from TCRdb's copy, which holds only in-frame ones; the method was immunoSEQ multiplex PCR. That table gives V, J and clone size, and the DNA gave D and trimming. The sample has about 110,000 clones; approximately 84% are singletons. The germline gives CDR1 LNHDA, CDR2 SQIVND (reference sequence). This CDR3 is built from 13 residues. J was trimmed by 3 bases and V by 8 bases; bases with no gene match: 5. This receptor was taken from a human donor in a cohort sampled during active COVID-19. The chain links TRBV19 to TRBJ2-7; TRBD1 matches at 9 bases. Input material: peripheral blood. CDR3 bases: TGTGCCAGTTCGGGACAGGGTTACTACGAGCAGTACTTC. Amino acid sequence: CASSGQGYYEQYF.